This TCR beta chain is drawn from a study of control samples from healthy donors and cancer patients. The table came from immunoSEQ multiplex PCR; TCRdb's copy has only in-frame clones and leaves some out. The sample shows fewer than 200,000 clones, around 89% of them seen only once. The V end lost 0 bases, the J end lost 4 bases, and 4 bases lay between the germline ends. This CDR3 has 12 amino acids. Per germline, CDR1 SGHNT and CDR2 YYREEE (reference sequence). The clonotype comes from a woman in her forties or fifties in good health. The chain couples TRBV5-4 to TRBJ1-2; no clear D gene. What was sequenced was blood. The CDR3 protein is CASSLGTYGYTF. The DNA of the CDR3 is TGTGCCAGCAGCTTGGGCACCTATGGCTACACCTTC.